A single sample gave rise to the 6 T cell receptor beta chains below, sequenced in a study of cytomegalovirus exposure and HLA in healthy donors. Use of 60 Vbeta and 13 Jbeta primers characterized the PCR. Sequenced by immunoSEQ multiplex PCR; TCRdb stores in-frame clones only, minus some. The sample has roughly 200,000 clones, about 90% seen once; the top ten hold around 0.99%. Specimen: PBMCs. The origin of the receptors is a boy between 2 and 10 years old in good health and CMV-seronegative.

The chain uses TRBV14 and TRBJ1-6; D is ambiguous. V lost 0 bases to trimming and J lost 6 bases, with 3 bases between them. This CDR3 comprises 13 residues. In germline, CDR1 is SGHDN, CDR2 FVKESK. CDR3 coding DNA: TGTGCCAGCAGCCAAGAGGCTAATTCACCCCTCCACTTT. Translated: CASSQEANSPLHF. Full variable domain (outside the CDR3, taken from reference TRBV14 and TRBJ1-6): EAGVTQFPSHSVIEKGQTVTLRCDPISGHDNLYWYRRVMGKEIKFLLHFVKESKQDESGMPNNRFLAERTGGTYSTLKVQPAELEDSGVYFCASSQEANSPLHFGNGTRLTVT.

This chain uses TRBV6-6 with TRBJ2-7, with a weak D call TRBD1 (6 bases). V was cut by 0 bases and J by 5 bases, with 8 bases left in between. The CDR3 is made up of 13 amino acids. The germline V gene has CDR1 MNHNY and CDR2 SVGAGI (reference sequence). The CDR3: CASSYSPGDEQYF. CDR3 nucleotide sequence: TGTGCCAGCAGTTACTCACCAGGGGACGAGCAGTACTTC.

The chain employs TRBV9 and TRBJ2-1; 7 bases agree with TRBD1. With 4 bases clipped from V and 2 bases from J, the junction kept 3 bases outside the gene matches. From germline, CDR1 is SGDLS and CDR2 YYNGEE. CDR3 length equals 14 residues. The CDR3 here is CASSYRGAYNEQFF. Written as DNA, the CDR3 is TGTGCCAGCAGCTACAGGGGAGCCTACAATGAGCAGTTCTTC.

This chain connects TRBV5-1 to TRBJ1-2, with 7 bases aligning to TRBD1. CDR1 and CDR2 (germline): SGHRS, YFSETQ. This CDR3 is built from 15 residues. Losses at the gene ends were 0 bases for V and 3 bases for J; bases not matched to a gene: 5. As DNA, the CDR3 is TGCGCCAGCAGCTTGGCCACAGGACAGGACTATGGCTACACCTTC. Its protein product is CASSLATGQDYGYTF.

The V call is TRBV5-4, the J call TRBJ2-2, with D unclear. The CDR3 sequence is 16 residues long. Germline V gives CDR1 SGHNT, CDR2 YYREEE (reference sequence). Trimming took 1 base from V and 6 from J, leaving 16 bases between them. The CDR3 coding sequence is TGTGCCAGCAGCTTGTACCCTGACCGAGGCGCCGGGGAGCTGTTTTTT. Its protein is CASSLYPDRGAGELFF.

This chain uses TRBV5-4 with TRBJ2-7, with D tentatively TRBD1 (8 bases). This CDR3 is 15 amino acids long. The germline CDR1 and CDR2 sequences are SGHNT and YYREEE (reference sequence). The V end was cut by 1 base, the J end by 1 base, with 12 bases between. CDR3 loop: CASSLYRGGSYEQYF. CDR3 nucleotide sequence: TGTGCCAGCAGCTTGTACAGGGGGGGATCCTACGAGCAGTACTTC.